Listed here are 9 T cell receptor beta chains from one sample, sequenced in a study of low-dose radiotherapy and immunotherapy resistance in tumors. Alpha- and beta-chain coverage of first-strand cDNA came from TRAV- and TRBV-specific primers. Using a constant-region primer together with a V-primer adapter, TCRs were subjected to 15 to 25 PCR cycles of amplification. TCRdb recomputed calls from the reads with MiXCR, one row per CDR3 protein. The sample yields 85,000 to 95,000 distinct CDR3 sequences, roughly a tenth seen once. As to time point: before trial treatment. The sequencing here drew on PBMCs, taken before treatment. These receptors were taken from a male donor with prostate cancer.

Ten or more counts support this clonotype. CDR3 loop: CASSRMLRSSYEQYF. Written as DNA, the CDR3 is TGTGCCAGCAGTAGAATGCTGAGGAGCTCCTACGAGCAGTACTTC. This chain joins TRBV2 and TRBJ2-7; D is ambiguous. The germline gives CDR1 SNHLY, CDR2 FYNNEI. There are 15 residues in the CDR3. V was shortened by 5 bases and J by 0 bases, with 14 bases between the two germline ends.

There are many counts of this clonotype. The chain carries TRBV10-3 and TRBJ2-7; 9 nucleotides line up with TRBD2. V lost 10 bases and J lost 0; bases outside the gene matches: 7. The CDR3 length is 14 residues. Germline-derived CDR1 and CDR2 are ENHRY and SYGVKD. The CDR3 sequence is CATGGGRASYEQYF. The CDR3 DNA reads as TGTGCCACCGGGGGCGGGAGGGCCTCCTACGAGCAGTACTTC.

This clonotype was recorded many times. The chain couples TRBV2 to TRBJ2-5; a weak D match, TRBD2 (7 bases). The germline gives CDR1 SNHLY, CDR2 FYNNEI. The CDR3 runs 14 residues. Trimming took off 4 bases at V and 5 bases at J, with 14 bases between the two ends. The CDR3 DNA is TGTGCCAGCAGTGTCGGGGGGCCCTACGAGACCCAGTACTTC. Translation: CASSVGGPYETQYF.

In this sample, this clonotype turned up many times. CDR3 DNA sequence: TGTGCCAGCAGTTCCCCGGCAGGGGCAGGTGGCTACACCTTC. Translated: CASSSPAGAGGYTF. This chain connects TRBV6-5 to TRBJ1-2, with D tentatively TRBD1 (6 bases). V was cut by 4 bases and J by 7 bases, with 16 bases left in between. The germline CDR1 and CDR2 sequences are MNHEY and SVGAGI. The CDR3 runs to 14 residues.

V and J are TRBV20-1 and TRBJ1-5; no firm D call. Deletions cut 6 bases from V and 4 bases from J, with 16 bases between. The CDR3 spans 14 residues. Looked up from germline, CDR1 is DFQATT and CDR2 is SNEGSKA (reference sequence). The CDR3 region is CSAINVGGNQPQHF. The CDR3 nucleotides read TGCAGTGCCATCAATGTGGGCGGTAATCAGCCCCAGCATTTT.

This clonotype was seen ten or more times. The chain carries TRBV7-2 and TRBJ2-1; no reliable D call. This CDR3 region has 10 residues. CDR1 is SGHTA and CDR2 is FQGNSA in the germline V gene. Trimming removed 5 bases from V and 12 bases from J, with 8 bases in between. This CDR3 reads CASSDSLQFF. The CDR3 nucleotides are TGTGCCAGCAGCGACTCCCTGCAGTTCTTC.

This clonotype was counted many times. The rearrangement uses TRBV5-1 and TRBJ2-1; D not certain. Germline CDR1 is SGHRS and CDR2 is YFSETQ. CDR3 size: 13 residues. V was cut by 0 bases and J by 7 bases, with 8 bases left in between. In nucleotides, the CDR3 is TGCGCCAGCAGCTTGGGTCCCGGGAATGAGCAGTTCTTC. Its protein product is CASSLGPGNEQFF.

This clonotype showed up many times. The rearrangement uses TRBV28 and TRBJ1-5; D remains ambiguous. CDR1 is MDHEN and CDR2 is SYDVKM in the germline V gene. This CDR3 has 15 amino acids. V lost 3 bases and J lost 2, with 11 bases in between. CDR3 region: CASSLAAMGNQPQHF. DNA for the CDR3: TGTGCCAGCAGTTTGGCGGCAATGGGCAATCAGCCCCAGCATTTT.

This clonotype was counted only a few times. V and J are TRBV18 and TRBJ2-2; no clear D gene. Germline CDR1 and CDR2: KGHSH and LQKENI. The V gene lost 8 bases and the J gene lost 7 bases, with 17 bases spanning the gap. The length of the CDR3 is 14 residues. The CDR3 nucleotides are TGTGCCAGCAATGGTGCCCGGCTGAGCGGGGAGCTGTTTTTT. Protein sequence: CASNGARLSGELFF.